The rows below give T cell receptor beta chains drawn from one sample of a study of blood T cell repertoires in COVID-19. Produced via immunoSEQ multiplex PCR; TCRdb's table is partial and in-frame only. The sample has 150,000 to 200,000 clones; about 86% are singletons. The material sequenced was peripheral blood. These receptors all stem from a man younger than 30 with active or convalescent COVID-19. Each CDR3 is given with its conserved first and last residue. The D gene is left open where the match is weak. Clone size is not always given. Where it is, it says once, few, many or a class for expanded clones.

J gene | D gene | V gene | clone size | CDR3 DNA | CDR3 protein
TRBJ1-2 | TRBD1 | TRBV27 | few | TGTGCCAGCAATCCCGGGACAGGCTATGGCTACACCTTC | CASNPGTGYGYTF
TRBJ1-2 | . | TRBV11-2 | few | TGTGCCAGCAGCTTAGCACTAACTTATGGCTACACCTTC | CASSLALTYGYTF
TRBJ2-7 | TRBD2 | TRBV2 | . | TGTGCCAGCAGTGATGGCCTAGCGGGAGGGTCCGAGCAGTACTTC | CASSDGLAGGSEQYF
TRBJ1-4 | . | TRBV19 | . | TGTGCCAGTAGTGATCCCGGGGGAACTAATGAAAAACTGTTTTTT | CASSDPGGTNEKLFF
TRBJ2-5 | . | TRBV7-2 | . | TGTGCCAGCAGCTCTTACAGGGATTCAGAGACCCAGTACTTC | CASSSYRDSETQYF
TRBJ1-1 | TRBD1 | TRBV2 | . | TGTGCCAGCAGCCGGGACAGGGTCGGCGGGGCTTTCTTT | CASSRDRVGGAFF
TRBJ2-2 | . | TRBV14 | . | TGTGCCAGCAGCGGACAGAACACCGGGGAGCTGTTTTTT | CASSGQNTGELFF
TRBJ1-1 | . | TRBV27 | few | TGTGCCAGCAGGCCGACTATGAACACTGAAGCTTTCTTT | CASRPTMNTEAFF
TRBJ1-2 | . | TRBV4-3 | . | TGCGCCAGCAGCCGAGCACTGATGTCAGGTCCTGGCTACACCTTC | CASSRALMSGPGYTF
TRBJ1-5 | TRBD1 | TRBV6-5 | once | TGTGCCAGCAGGGACAGGGGGATGTATCAGCCCCAGCATTTT | CASRDRGMYQPQHF
TRBJ2-1 | TRBD2 | TRBV11-3 | once | TGTGCCAGCAGCCTTCGGACTAGCGGGAGTAATGAGCAGTTCTTC | CASSLRTSGSNEQFF
TRBJ2-7 | TRBD1 | TRBV29-1 | . | TGCAGCGTTGAAGATCCCGACAGGGAATACGAGCAGTACTTC | CSVEDPDREYEQYF
TRBJ1-1 | . | TRBV2 | . | TGTGCCAGCGTTAAACAGGGGAACACTGAAGCTTTCTTT | CASVKQGNTEAFF
TRBJ2-7 | TRBD2 | TRBV13 | . | TGTGCCAGCAGCTTAGTTGTGGCGACTAGCGGCTACGAGCAGTACTTC | CASSLVVATSGYEQYF
TRBJ1-1 | . | TRBV28 | few | TGTGCCAGCAGTTTGGCCCTCAGGGGAACTGAAGCTTTCTTT | CASSLALRGTEAFF
TRBJ2-1 | . | TRBV6-5 | . | TGTGCCAGCAGTTACACCGGAGGTGAGCAGTTCTTC | CASSYTGGEQFF
TRBJ2-7 | TRBD2 | TRBV6-2/TRBV6-3 | few | TGTGCCAGCAGTCCCGGGACTAGCGTGGGCGAGCAGTACTTC | CASSPGTSVGEQYF
TRBJ1-1 | . | TRBV5-5 | . | TGTGCCAGCAGCTTAGACCCGGCGGGGAGGGTGACTGAAGCTTTCTTT | CASSLDPAGRVTEAFF